The 26 T cell receptor beta chains reported below all come from one sample, sequenced in a study of blood T cell repertoires in COVID-19. TCRdb's copy holds only in-frame clones and misses some; the assay was immunoSEQ multiplex PCR. The sample lists roughly 150,000 clones, approximately 79% occurring once. The sequencing sample was made of peripheral blood. The receptor set was obtained from a man aged 50 to 59 with active or convalescent COVID-19.

This sequence joins TRBV29-1 and TRBJ1-1, with TRBD1 identical over 7 bases. The CDR3 sequence is 13 residues long. V shed 5 bases, J shed 1 base, and the junction held 4 bases outside the gene matches. Germline CDR1 and CDR2: SQVTM and ANQGSEA. The CDR3 loop is CSVTRTGNTEAFF. DNA for the CDR3: TGCAGCGTTACAAGGACAGGGAACACTGAAGCTTTCTTT.

The table lists this clone with a count of one. V and J are TRBV19 and TRBJ1-1; 11 bases line up with TRBD1. The CDR3 spans 13 residues. With V trimmed by 9 bases and J by 6 bases, 6 bases remained unmatched. Germline V gene sequence: CDR1 LNHDA, CDR2 SQIVND (reference sequence). As DNA, the CDR3 is TGTGCCAGCCGGGACAGGGGGAGGTCTGAAGCTTTCTTT. The encoded protein is CASRDRGRSEAFF.

This clone turned up a few times. A read error may account for a junction end that differs from germline. The chain uses TRBV13 and TRBJ2-1, with 13 bases lining up with TRBD2. The CDR3 totals 15 residues. Germline CDR1 reads PRHDT; CDR2 reads FYEKMQ (reference sequence). CDR3 sequence: CASSLGLAGDDEQFF. CDR3 sequence (DNA): TGTGCCAGCAGCCTAGGACTAGCGGGAGACGATGAGCAGTTCTTC.

This clone was recorded only once. The chain uses TRBV5-6 and TRBJ2-1; D may be TRBD1 (6 bases). V was clipped by 4 bases and J by 9 bases, with 14 bases between them. CDR3 length: 13 residues. Germline V gene data show CDR1 as SGHDT and CDR2 as YYEEEE. The CDR3 protein is CASSALRGGEQFF. DNA of the CDR3: TGTGCCAGCAGCGCGCTCAGGGGCGGTGAGCAGTTCTTC.

V and J are TRBV27 and TRBJ2-1; 7 bases fit TRBD2. CDR1 and CDR2 (germline): MNHEY, SMNVEV (reference sequence). The ends lost 10 bases at V and 0 bases at J; junction bases unmatched: 24. This CDR3 region has 20 residues. The CDR3 DNA sequence: TGTGCCAACCTTTTTACCGGGGAGGGAGAGCGGACAAGCTCCTACAATGAGCAGTTCTTC. It is translated as CANLFTGEGERTSSYNEQFF.

V gene TRBV19 combines with J gene TRBJ2-2; D ambiguous. This CDR3 has 13 residues. The V end lost 0 bases, the J end lost 8 bases, and 7 bases lay between the germline ends. Per germline, CDR1 LNHDA and CDR2 SQIVND (reference sequence). The CDR3 nucleotides read TGTGCCAGTAGTATAGACAGGTCGGGGGAGCTGTTTTTT. Translation gives CASSIDRSGELFF.

The rearrangement links TRBV4-1 to TRBJ2-7; D call uncertain. The ends were cut back, 0 bases at V and 3 bases at J, with 12 bases in the middle. The CDR3 has 15 residues. Germline loops: CDR1 MGHRA, CDR2 YSYEKL. The CDR3 sequence: CASSQETRQNYEQYF. CDR3 nucleotides: TGCGCCAGCAGCCAAGAGACGAGACAAAACTACGAGCAGTACTTC.

The CDR3 protein is CASSFYRGYEQYF. The CDR3 DNA follows: TGTGCCAGCAGCTTCTACAGGGGCTACGAGCAGTACTTC. This chain joins TRBV7-3 and TRBJ2-7, with TRBD1 matching over 7 bases. Looked up from germline, CDR1 is SGHTA and CDR2 is FQGTGA. The CDR3 runs to 13 residues. The V gene end was trimmed by 3 bases and the J gene end by 3 bases; junction bases not matched to a gene: 2.

CDR3 DNA: TGTGCCTGGAGTGTAGGGCGGGAGCAGGGGTGGGGTAATGAGCAGTTCTTC. Protein product: CAWSVGREQGWGNEQFF. This sequence joins TRBV30 and TRBJ2-1; TRBD2 is a possible D gene (7 bases). CDR1 is GTSNPN and CDR2 is SVGIG in the germline V gene (reference sequence). Trimming removed 0 bases from V and 7 bases from J, with 22 bases in between. CDR3 length equals 17 residues.

This clone occurred a few times. The chain carries TRBV7-6 and TRBJ2-7, with D possibly being TRBD1 (6 bases). V gave up 1 base and J gave up 1 base, with 14 bases separating them. CDR1 and CDR2 from the germline V gene are SGHVS and FNYEAQ. This CDR3 region has 16 residues. The CDR3 sequence is CASSLGDRSFSYEQYF. CDR3 bases: TGTGCCAGCAGCTTAGGCGACAGGTCCTTTTCCTACGAGCAGTACTTC.

This clone was detected once. The chain is built from TRBV5-1 and TRBJ2-3, with D maybe TRBD2 (7 bases). This CDR3 is built from 18 residues. V shed 6 bases and J shed 4 bases, with 27 bases lying between them. Germline V gene lookup returns CDR1 SGHRS and CDR2 YFSETQ. The CDR3 DNA reads TGCGCCAGCACGAAGGGGGTCGGACTAGATGGCTTCGCAGATACGCAGTATTTT. Translated, it gives CASTKGVGLDGFADTQYF.

The V gene is TRBV10-1, the J gene TRBJ2-5; 8 positions match TRBD2. Germline V gives CDR1 WNHNN, CDR2 SYGVQD (reference sequence). The CDR3 consists of 15 residues. With V trimmed by 4 bases and J by 4 bases, 8 bases remained unmatched. The CDR3 nucleotides read TGCGCCAGCAGTGTAAGAGCGGGAGTTGGAGAGACCCAGTACTTC. Protein sequence: CASSVRAGVGETQYF.

The chain joins TRBV7-2 to TRBJ2-1, with 7 bases that match TRBD2. V lost 1 base, J lost 8 bases, and 8 bases stayed unmatched. Germline V gene sequence: CDR1 SGHTA, CDR2 FQGNSA. This CDR3 region has 15 residues. The CDR3 nucleotides read TGTGCCAGCAGCTTAGTCAGCGGGGCCAAGGATGAGCAGTTCTTC. This translates into CASSLVSGAKDEQFF.

This clone was counted once. This chain joins TRBV11-2 and TRBJ2-7; D is perhaps TRBD2 (6 bases). CDR1 SGHAT and CDR2 FQNNGV come from the germline V gene. Trimming took off 6 bases at V and 2 bases at J, with 20 bases between the two ends. The CDR3 extends over 16 amino acids. CDR3 residues: CASSLRGAGSTYEQYF. CDR3 nucleotide sequence: TGTGCCAGCAGTTTGCGTGGGGCGGGATCTACCTACGAGCAGTACTTC.

The chain combines TRBV6-2 or TRBV6-3 with TRBJ1-6; possible D gene TRBD1, 6 bases. This CDR3 is built from 14 residues. Trimming left V 4 bases short and J 5 bases short, with 9 bases between. Germline V gene lookup returns CDR1 MNHEY and CDR2 SVGEGT. For the CDR3, the DNA is TGTGCCAGCAGTTGGACAGTTAATAATTCACCCCTCCACTTT. It yields the protein CASSWTVNNSPLHF.

V usage is TRBV7-9 and J usage is TRBJ2-1, with 7 positions matching TRBD2. Trimming at V came to 2 bases and at J to 10 bases, leaving 2 bases not matched to a gene. Germline V gene data show CDR1 as SEHNR and CDR2 as FQNEAQ (reference sequence). This CDR3 is 12 amino acids long. In DNA form, the CDR3 reads TGTGCCAGCAGCTTATTGGGAGGGGAGCAGTTCTTC. This gives the protein CASSLLGGEQFF.

This chain connects TRBV28 to TRBJ2-5, with 8 nucleotides matching TRBD1. From germline, CDR1 is MDHEN and CDR2 SYDVKM. With V trimmed by 5 bases and J by 8 bases, 7 bases remained unmatched. The CDR3 runs to 13 residues. The chain's CDR3 is CASSPPDRGTQYF. The CDR3 region has the DNA TGTGCCAGCAGTCCGCCCGACAGGGGAACCCAGTACTTC.

This rearrangement joins TRBV28 to TRBJ2-3; tentative D call: TRBD2 (5 bases). The germline CDR1 and CDR2 sequences are MDHEN and SYDVKM. V dropped 2 bases and J dropped 4 bases, with 13 bases sitting between them. The CDR3 loop spans 15 amino acids. For the CDR3, the DNA is TGTGCCAGCAGTTTAACGAGGGCCCTACCAGATACGCAGTATTTT. Translating it yields CASSLTRALPDTQYF.

This clone was observed a handful of times. The chain links TRBV18 to TRBJ2-5; 8 bases fit TRBD1. The CDR3 is made up of 14 amino acids. Trimming at V came to 4 bases and at J to 5 bases, leaving 6 bases not matched to a gene. Germline V CDR1 and CDR2: KGHSH, LQKENI. The CDR3 protein is CASSLTGDRETQYF. CDR3 DNA sequence: TGTGCCAGCTCACTGACAGGGGATAGGGAGACCCAGTACTTC.

The rearrangement joins TRBV19 to TRBJ2-1; TRBD2 agrees at 8 bases. After removal of 7 bases from V and 8 bases from J, the junction contained 10 bases not matched to a gene. This CDR3 has 14 amino acids. The germline CDR1 and CDR2 sequences are LNHDA and SQIVND (reference sequence). CDR3 DNA: TGTGCCAGTATGGTCGGGAGGGCCTCGGATGAGCAGTTCTTC. This translates into CASMVGRASDEQFF.

The J gene is TRBJ2-5, the V gene TRBV5-6; 8 bases fit TRBD2. Trimming at V came to 0 bases and at J to 5 bases, leaving 6 bases not matched to a gene. The CDR3 extends over 15 amino acids. Germline assignment: CDR1 SGHDT and CDR2 YYEEEE. CDR3 in DNA: TGTGCCAGCAGCTTGGCGGGAGGGCCTCGGGAGACCCAGTACTTC. Translation: CASSLAGGPRETQYF.

For the CDR3, the DNA is TGTGCCAGCAGTACCCCCGGGCAGCTCCCGGCGGGCCCCTACGAGCAGTACTTC. The encoded protein is CASSTPGQLPAGPYEQYF. The gene calls are TRBV21-1 and TRBJ2-7; TRBD2 is taken as the D call from the table, unchecked against the DNA. TRBV21-1 is classified as a pseudogene. There are 18 residues in the CDR3.

The V call is TRBV11-3, the J call TRBJ2-2; TRBD2 matches 9 bases. V lost 5 bases, J lost 1 base, and 5 bases stayed unmatched. This CDR3 region has 16 residues. Germline V gene data show CDR1 as SGHNT and CDR2 as YENEEA. This CDR3 is CASSVRLAENTGELFF. As DNA, the CDR3 is TGTGCCAGCAGCGTCAGACTAGCGGAGAACACCGGGGAGCTGTTTTTT. Full variable domain (rest looked up from reference TRBV11-3 and TRBJ2-2): EAGVVQSPRYKIIEKKQPVAFWCNPISGHNTLYWYLQNLGQGPELLIRYENEEAVDDSQLPKDRFSAERLKGVDSTLKIQPAELGDSAVYLCASSVRLAENTGELFFGEGSRLTVL.

V gene TRBV29-1 combines with J gene TRBJ2-1, with 11 bases that match TRBD2. CDR1 and CDR2 from the germline V gene are SQVTM and ANQGSEA. The CDR3 length is 12 residues. V lost 7 bases and J lost 12; bases outside the gene matches: 8. CDR3 in amino acids: CSAQTSGRSQFF. As DNA, the CDR3 is TGCAGCGCCCAAACTAGCGGGAGATCGCAGTTCTTC.

The rearrangement uses TRBV11-1 and TRBJ1-2; no definite D call. This CDR3 has 15 residues. CDR1 is SGHAT and CDR2 is FQDESV in the germline V gene (reference sequence). Trimming removed 5 bases from V and 0 bases from J, with 13 bases in between. CDR3 in DNA: TGTGCCAGCAGCGCCTACCGGGGATCTAACTATGGCTACACCTTC. It specifies CASSAYRGSNYGYTF. The entire variable domain, with the rest obtained from reference TRBV11-1 and TRBJ1-2, is as follows: EAEVAQSPRYKITEKSQAVAFWCDPISGHATLYWYRQILGQGPELLVQFQDESVVDDSQLPKDRFSAERLKGVDSTLKIQPAELGDSAMYLCASSAYRGSNYGYTFGSGTRLTVV.

The chain recombines TRBV5-6 with TRBJ2-7, with TRBD1 identical over 11 bases. Per germline, CDR1 SGHDT and CDR2 YYEEEE. The CDR3 extends over 14 amino acids. After removal of 4 bases from V and 4 bases from J, the junction contained 4 bases not matched to a gene. The CDR3 DNA follows: TGTGCCAGCAGCCCTTGGGACAGGGGGTACGAGCAGTACTTC. Residues: CASSPWDRGYEQYF.